The 19 T cell receptor beta chains given below trace back to one sample, sequenced in a study of beta chain features in type 1 diabetes. Points from the study as a whole: All four CD4+ subsets of Type 1 diabetes patients contained TCRB CDR3s that were moderately but significantly shorter.

What was sequenced were expressed TCRB transcripts, since all of the isolated RNA had been reverse transcribed. Libraries were prepared by immunoSEQ multiplex PCR; TCRdb keeps only in-frame clonotypes and omits some of them. This table holds roughly 700,000 clones, under 15% found once. No antigen has been identified for these receptors. The sequenced sample consisted of naive CD4+ T cells from blood. The receptors stem from a young man with type 1 diabetes.

V gene TRBV27 combines with J gene TRBJ2-6; 8 nucleotides agree with TRBD1. The V gene's germline CDR1 is MNHEY and CDR2 SMNVEV (reference sequence). The CDR3 sequence is 17 residues long. The V gene end was trimmed by 4 bases and the J gene end by 0 bases; junction bases not matched to a gene: 5. The CDR3 protein is CASSSGTGSSGANVLTF. CDR3 nucleotide sequence: TGTGCCAGCAGTTCGGGGACAGGCAGCTCTGGGGCCAACGTCCTGACTTTC.

The chain combines TRBV5-4 with TRBJ1-2, with 8 positions matching TRBD1. Trimming cost V 0 bases and J 7 bases; bases outside gene matches: 5. Germline V gene sequence: CDR1 SGHNT, CDR2 YYREEE (reference sequence). The CDR3 sequence is 14 residues long. CDR3 DNA sequence: TGTGCCAGCAGCTTGGAGGGGCAGGGGGCTGGCTACACCTTC. It yields the protein CASSLEGQGAGYTF. Full variable domain (missing parts from reference TRBV5-4 and TRBJ1-2): ETGVTQSPTHLIKTRGQQVTLRCSSQSGHNTVSWYQQALGQGPQFIFQYYREEENGRGNFPPRFSGLQFPNYSSELNVNALELDDSALYLCASSLEGQGAGYTFGSGTRLTVV.

The chain couples TRBV29-1 to TRBJ2-1; TRBD2 matches at 7 bases. The CDR3 has 16 amino acids. Germline assignment: CDR1 SQVTM and CDR2 ANQGSEA. The trim removed 4 bases at V and 0 bases at J, leaving 9 bases unmatched. In DNA, the CDR3 is TGCAGCGTTGTTGGAAGCGGGGCCTTCTCCTACAATGAGCAGTTCTTC. Translated, it gives CSVVGSGAFSYNEQFF.

This chain uses TRBV7-2 with TRBJ1-1; tentatively, D is TRBD1 (5 bases). Germline V gene sequence: CDR1 SGHTA, CDR2 FQGNSA. This CDR3 has 16 residues. Trimming removed 5 bases at V and 1 base at J, with 17 bases between. The chain's CDR3 is CASSVTGAHPNTEAFF. In DNA, the CDR3 is TGTGCCAGCAGCGTCACAGGTGCTCATCCGAACACTGAAGCTTTCTTT.

Only a few counts were recorded for this clone. The rearrangement joins TRBV5-1 to TRBJ2-5; maybe TRBD1 (6 bases). The CDR3 is made up of 14 amino acids. Trimming shortened V by 4 bases and J by 4 bases, and 14 bases separated the two germline ends. Germline V lookup: CDR1 SGHRS, CDR2 YFSETQ. The CDR3 DNA reads TGCGCCAGCAGCACACAGGGCGATAGAGAGACCCAGTACTTC. It codes for CASSTQGDRETQYF.

The rearrangement links TRBV5-1 to TRBJ2-7; D is unclear. V was shortened by 2 bases and J by 0 bases, with 12 bases between the two germline ends. The CDR3 extends over 15 amino acids. Germline assignment: CDR1 SGHRS and CDR2 YFSETQ. DNA for the CDR3: TGCGCCAGCAGCTTTGAGTCCCGGAGCTCCTACGAGCAGTACTTC. This codes for CASSFESRSSYEQYF.

This clone was found a few times. This rearrangement joins TRBV5-1 to TRBJ2-7, with TRBD1 identical over 10 bases. The germline V gene encodes CDR1 SGHRS and CDR2 YFSETQ. CDR3 length equals 16 residues. Trimming removed 3 bases from V and 1 base from J; junction bases left unmatched: 7. CDR3: CASSWAGQGTSYEQYF. CDR3 coding DNA: TGCGCCAGCAGCTGGGCGGGACAGGGGACTTCCTACGAGCAGTACTTC.

The chain links TRBV5-6 to TRBJ2-7, with D maybe TRBD2 (6 bases). The germline V and J ends were trimmed by 4 bases and 3 bases, with 20 bases remaining between them. In germline, CDR1 is SGHDT, CDR2 YYEEEE. The CDR3 extends over 16 amino acids. The CDR3 bases are TGTGCCAGCAGCCACCCGTCTGGCGGGGCGGGCTACGAGCAGTACTTC. Translated, it gives CASSHPSGGAGYEQYF. Full variable domain (remainder filled in from reference TRBV5-6 and TRBJ2-7): DAGVTQSPTHLIKTRGQQVTLRCSPKSGHDTVSWYQQALGQGPQFIFQYYEEEERQRGNFPDRFSGHQFPNYSSELNVNALLLGDSALYLCASSHPSGGAGYEQYFGPGTRLTVT.

CDR3 DNA sequence: TGTGCCTGGAGTCCCGGCGGGGAGCGGGAGCTGTTTTTT. Its protein product is CAWSPGGERELFF. This chain joins TRBV30 and TRBJ2-2; D might be TRBD2 (6 bases). Per the germline V gene, CDR1 is GTSNPN and CDR2 is SVGIG (reference sequence). The CDR3 extends over 13 amino acids. Trimming shortened V by 2 bases and J by 9 bases, and 13 bases separated the two germline ends.

V is TRBV6-1 and J is TRBJ1-5; 8 nucleotides align to TRBD1. The CDR3 has 15 residues. The germline CDR1 and CDR2 sequences are MNHNS and SASEGT. With V trimmed by 7 bases and J by 3 bases, 8 bases remained unmatched. The CDR3 sequence: CASIFRGLVNQPQHF. For the CDR3, the DNA is TGTGCCAGCATATTCAGGGGGCTAGTCAATCAGCCCCAGCATTTT.

The DNA of the CDR3 is TGTGCCACCAGCAGAGATCTTAGCGGGGGGGCCACTGAGACCCAGTACTTC. Amino acid sequence: CATSRDLSGGATETQYF. The rearrangement uses TRBV15 and TRBJ2-5, with 11 positions matching TRBD2. Germline CDR1 reads LNHNV; CDR2 reads YYDKDF (reference sequence). The CDR3 loop spans 17 amino acids. V lost 0 bases and J lost 5; bases outside the gene matches: 8. The variable domain in full, completed from reference TRBV15 and TRBJ2-5, reads DAMVIQNPRYQVTQFGKPVTLSCSQTLNHNVMYWYQQKSSQAPKLLFHYYDKDFNNEADTPDNFQSRRPNTSFCFLDIRSPGLGDTAMYLCATSRDLSGGATETQYFGPGTRLLVL.

The rearrangement uses TRBV6-6 and TRBJ1-2; D remains ambiguous. V gave up 0 bases and J gave up 1 base, with 12 bases separating them. This CDR3 region has 16 residues. Germline lookup yields CDR1 MNHNY and CDR2 SVGAGI (reference sequence). CDR3 protein: CASSYSSTLLNYGYTF. The CDR3 DNA reads TGTGCCAGCAGTTACTCCTCAACGCTTCTTAACTATGGCTACACCTTC.

This clone was seen more than once but under ten times. The chain employs TRBV28 and TRBJ2-2, with 7 bases that match TRBD1. This CDR3 has 16 amino acids. Trimming took 5 bases from V and 4 from J; bases not matched to a gene: 10. Per the germline V gene, CDR1 is MDHEN and CDR2 is SYDVKM. The CDR3 bases are TGTGCCAGCAGTGCCTGGGGCACAGGGGCCACCGGGGAGCTGTTTTTT. Translating it yields CASSAWGTGATGELFF.

CDR3 bases: TGTGCCATCAGTGGAGTCCAGGGGGCGAGTAGCGAGCAGTACTTC. Protein: CAISGVQGASSEQYF. The genes are TRBV10-3 and TRBJ2-7, with TRBD1 matching over 8 bases. CDR3 length equals 15 residues. With 4 bases clipped from V and 6 bases from J, the junction kept 11 bases outside the gene matches. CDR1 and CDR2 from the germline V gene are ENHRY and SYGVKD.

This clone was counted a few times. This rearrangement joins TRBV29-1 to TRBJ1-2; 9 bases are shared with TRBD1. Germline CDR1 and CDR2: SQVTM and ANQGSEA. The V gene end was trimmed by 5 bases and the J gene end by 4 bases; junction bases not matched to a gene: 8. This CDR3 has 14 amino acids. The CDR3 spells CSVTELGQGYGYTF. CDR3 coding DNA: TGCAGCGTTACCGAACTGGGACAGGGCTATGGCTACACCTTC.

This clone has a handful of counts. This chain connects TRBV7-9 to TRBJ1-1; 9 nucleotides line up with TRBD1. The CDR3 has 13 amino acids. Trimming at V came to 7 bases and at J to 6 bases, leaving 6 bases not matched to a gene. Germline CDR1 SEHNR, CDR2 FQNEAQ (reference sequence). CDR3 loop: CASTRGQGPEAFF. As DNA, the CDR3 is TGTGCCAGCACTCGCGGACAGGGGCCTGAAGCTTTCTTT.

This clone was picked up a small number of times. The chain uses TRBV7-8 and TRBJ2-3; D gene ambiguous. This CDR3 contains 15 residues. V was clipped by 0 bases and J by 7 bases, with 14 bases between them. Germline assignment: CDR1 SGHVS and CDR2 FQNEAQ. The CDR3 coding sequence is TGTGCCAGCAGCTTAGCGCTCGGAGTTCCCTATACGCAGTATTTT. It yields the protein CASSLALGVPYTQYF.

In this sample, this clone turned up a few times. This sequence joins TRBV14 and TRBJ2-3; D unclear. Deletions cut 2 bases from V and 7 bases from J, with 16 bases between. The CDR3 has 15 amino acids. Germline CDR1 and CDR2: SGHDN and FVKESK. The CDR3 sequence is CASSQQSGHGNTQYF. The DNA for the CDR3 is TGTGCCAGCAGCCAACAGTCCGGGCACGGCAATACGCAGTATTTT.

This clone was picked up a small number of times. This chain joins TRBV18 and TRBJ1-1; D is undetermined. Trimming stripped 3 bases from V and 7 bases from J, with 9 bases between. There are 12 residues in the CDR3. CDR1 and CDR2 from the germline V gene are KGHSH and LQKENI. In DNA, the CDR3 is TGTGCCAGCTCACCTGTCAATCGTGAAGCTTTCTTT. This sequence encodes CASSPVNREAFF.